These T cell receptor beta chains were read from a single sample in a study of blood T cells in healthy people across ages. Via MiXCR, TCRdb re-called the 5' RACE reads, giving one row per CDR3 protein. Of 650,000 or so distinct CDR3 sequences in the sample, roughly half were seen once. The sample was blood. These receptors were obtained from an elderly woman in good health. The CDR3 runs from the conserved cysteine through the conserved F or W. The D gene is left open where the match is weak. The size field is filled for only some rows; it gives once, few, many or a size class.

TRBJ2-1 | TRBV27 | NA | few | TGTGCCAGCACCATAGACTCCACCTACAATGAGCAGTTCTTC | CASTIDSTYNEQFF
TRBJ2-3 | TRBV12-3/TRBV12-4 | TRBD2 | NA | TGTGCCAGCGATACTAGCGGTAGCACAGATACGCAGTATTTT | CASDTSGSTDTQYF
TRBJ1-5 | TRBV15 | NA | NA | TGTGCCACCAGCAGAGTGGGCCGGCAGCCCCAGCATTTT | CATSRVGRQPQHF
TRBJ2-1 | TRBV2 | TRBD2 | NA | TGTGCCAGCAGTGATGATTTAGCGGGGAGGAACAATGAGCAGTTCTTC | CASSDDLAGRNNEQFF
TRBJ1-2 | TRBV6-1 | NA | NA | TGTGCCAGCAGTGCGGTATTTGAAGGCACATCGGGGGCGGACTATGGCTACACCTTC | CASSAVFEGTSGADYGYTF
TRBJ2-3 | TRBV20-1 | NA | few | TGCAGTGCTAGACAAAATAGCGGAACTAGCACAGATACGCAGTATTTT | CSARQNSGTSTDTQYF
TRBJ2-5 | TRBV6-5 | NA | many | TGTGCCAGCAGTTACGGCCTAGCGCCCCAAGAGACCCAGTACTTC | CASSYGLAPQETQYF
TRBJ2-5 | TRBV7-2 | TRBD2 | many | TGTGCCAGCAGCTCGTGGACTAGCGGGAGACAAGAGACCCAGTACTTC | CASSSWTSGRQETQYF
TRBJ2-1 | TRBV29-1 | TRBD1 | few | TGCAGCGTTTCCGGGACAGCTAATTACAATGAGCAGTTCTTC | CSVSGTANYNEQFF
TRBJ2-3 | TRBV24-1 | TRBD2 | NA | TGTGCCACCAGTGACACCGGGGGGGCAGATACGCAGTATTTT | CATSDTGGADTQYF
TRBJ2-6 | TRBV27 | TRBD1 | NA | TGTGCCAGCAGTTCCTCGCAGGGGGTAAGCTCTGGGGCCAACGTCCTGACTTTC | CASSSSQGVSSGANVLTF
TRBJ1-1 | TRBV9 | TRBD1 | NA | TGTGCCAGCAGCCCACGACCGGGACAGGGAGTGAACACTGAAGCTTTCTTT | CASSPRPGQGVNTEAFF
TRBJ2-7 | TRBV12-3/TRBV12-4 | NA | NA | TGTGCCAGCAGTTTGCTACAGACCTACGAGCAGTACTTC | CASSLLQTYEQYF
TRBJ2-1 | TRBV5-1 | NA | NA | TGTGCCAGCAGCACCCAAGGAAGCAGCTCCTACAATGAGCAGTTCTTC | CASSTQGSSSYNEQFF
TRBJ2-4 | TRBV6-6 | TRBD2 | NA | TGTGCCAGCTTTCTGAGCGGGAGTGGGGCCAAAAACATTCAGTACTTC | CASFLSGSGAKNIQYF
TRBJ1-4 | TRBV5-1 | NA | NA | TGCGCCAGCAGCTTGAATAACGGCAATGAAAAACTGTTTTTT | CASSLNNGNEKLFF
TRBJ1-2 | TRBV29-1 | NA | NA | TGCAGCGTTGAGGACGGGGCGCAAGGCTACACCTTC | CSVEDGAQGYTF
TRBJ2-7 | TRBV7-9 | NA | NA | TGTGCCAGCAGCCCCCCTGCGGTCTCCGAGCAGTACTTC | CASSPPAVSEQYF
TRBJ2-1 | TRBV7-2 | TRBD2 | NA | TGTGCCAGCAGTCCCTCTAGCGGGTCCTACAATGAGCAGTTCTTC | CASSPSSGSYNEQFF
TRBJ2-5 | TRBV25-1 | TRBD2 | NA | TGTGCCAGCAGTGAGAGTCTTGGAGCGGGGGGGCGATTAGGAGAGACCCAGTACTTC | CASSESLGAGGRLGETQYF
TRBJ2-3 | TRBV5-1 | TRBD2 | once | TGCGCCAGCAGCTTGGAACCTCTAGCGGGAGGGAGATATACGCAGTATTTT | CASSLEPLAGGRYTQYF
TRBJ1-1 | TRBV20-1 | TRBD1 | few | TGCAGTGCTAGAGAAAAGACAGGGAGTGAAGCTTTCTTT | CSAREKTGSEAFF
TRBJ1-2 | TRBV6-6 | TRBD1 | many | TGTGCCAGCAGAACCCAGGGGGTGGGTGGCTACACCTTC | CASRTQGVGGYTF
TRBJ2-1 | TRBV20-1 | NA | many | TGCAGTGCTAGACCCTACGGAGACGAGCAGTTCTTC | CSARPYGDEQFF
TRBJ2-7 | TRBV18 | NA | NA | TGTGCCAGCTCAAGCGGCAGGGACAACTACGAGCAGTACTTC | CASSSGRDNYEQYF
TRBJ2-2 | TRBV3-1 | NA | NA | TGTGCCAGCAGCCAATTAGGGGAGCTGTTTTTT | CASSQLGELFF
TRBJ2-1 | TRBV10-3 | NA | NA | TGTGCCATCAGTGTAGGACAGAACAATGAGCAGTTCTTC | CAISVGQNNEQFF
TRBJ1-4 | TRBV20-1 | NA | NA | TGCAGTGCTACGGGGACGGATGCAACTAATGAAAAACTGTTTTTT | CSATGTDATNEKLFF
TRBJ2-3 | TRBV7-2 | TRBD1 | many | TGTGCCAGCACCTCCCACAGGGGAGCTCTATCCACGCAGTATTTT | CASTSHRGALSTQYF
TRBJ2-1 | TRBV7-3 | NA | NA | TGTGCCAGCAGCACCTGGGGCGATTACAATGAGCAGTTCTTC | CASSTWGDYNEQFF
TRBJ2-1 | TRBV12-3/TRBV12-4 | TRBD1 | NA | TGTGCCAGCAGTGGGGACAGGGGGCGTAAGACCCAGTTCTTC | CASSGDRGRKTQFF
TRBJ1-2 | TRBV29-1 | TRBD1 | NA | TGCAGCGTCCCCCGGGACAGTATGTATGGCTACACCTTC | CSVPRDSMYGYTF
TRBJ1-2 | TRBV29-1 | TRBD1 | NA | TGCAGCGTTGCCGACAGGGGGGGGACTAACTATGGCTACACCTTC | CSVADRGGTNYGYTF
TRBJ1-2 | TRBV25-1 | NA | NA | TGTGCCAGCAGTGTACCGGGGATGAACTATGGCTACACCTTC | CASSVPGMNYGYTF
TRBJ2-5 | TRBV2 | TRBD1 | NA | TGTGCCAGCAGTTCCCCGGGACAGGAATCAGAGACCCGGTACTTC | CASSSPGQESETRYF
TRBJ2-1 | TRBV28 | TRBD2 | NA | TGTGCCAGCAGTTTATATCCCGCTAGCGGGATTGGTAATGAGCAGTTCTTC | CASSLYPASGIGNEQFF
TRBJ2-1 | TRBV3-1 | NA | NA | TGTGCCAGCAGCCGGACGGTTAACAATGAGAAGTTCTTC | CASSRTVNNEKFF
TRBJ2-5 | TRBV20-1 | NA | many | TGCAGTGCTAGAACTCAGGAGGAGACCCAGTACTTC | CSARTQEETQYF
TRBJ2-5 | TRBV10-3 | TRBD1 | many | TGTGCCATCAGGACGGGACAGCACAATGAGCAGTACTTC | CAIRTGQHNEQYF
TRBJ1-3 | TRBV27 | NA | NA | TGTGCCAGCAGTTTATCGAGGGGGACTGGAAACACCATATATTTT | CASSLSRGTGNTIYF
TRBJ2-7 | TRBV13 | NA | NA | TGTGCCAGCAGCTTACGACTTGGCGAGCAGTACTTC | CASSLRLGEQYF
TRBJ2-7 | TRBV12-3/TRBV12-4 | NA | many | TGTGCCAGCACCGATTGGGACGAGCAGTACTTC | CASTDWDEQYF
TRBJ2-1 | TRBV20-1 | TRBD2 | many | TGCAGTGCTAGAGATTTGACTAGCGGGAATTCCAATGAGCAGTTCTTC | CSARDLTSGNSNEQFF
TRBJ1-5 | TRBV5-1 | TRBD1 | few | TGCGCCAGCAGCCTCGGGACAGGGAACGGTCAGCCCCAGCATTTT | CASSLGTGNGQPQHF
TRBJ2-1 | TRBV5-1 | NA | NA | TGCGCCAGCACCGATGGCGGGACCAACAACATCAATGAGCAGTTCTTC | CASTDGGTNNINEQFF
TRBJ1-4 | TRBV28 | NA | many | TGTGCCAGCACCGGAATGGTGGTAGCTAATGAAAAACTGTTTTTT | CASTGMVVANEKLFF
TRBJ1-5 | TRBV20-1 | NA | NA | TGCAGTGGTTCTGAGGGGGACAATCAGCCCCAGCATTTT | CSGSEGDNQPQHF
TRBJ2-2 | TRBV28 | TRBD1 | NA | TGTGCCAGCAGCCCAGGGGGCGCAAACACCGGGGAGCTGTTTTTT | CASSPGGANTGELFF
TRBJ2-2 | TRBV11-1 | NA | once | TGTGCCAGCAGCCTCAGTCAGGGAACTTCGAACACCGGGGAGCTGTTTTTT | CASSLSQGTSNTGELFF
TRBJ1-5 | TRBV7-2 | NA | NA | TGTGCCAGCAGCAGTGTGTCCGGAGCCAATCAGCCCCAGCATTTT | CASSSVSGANQPQHF